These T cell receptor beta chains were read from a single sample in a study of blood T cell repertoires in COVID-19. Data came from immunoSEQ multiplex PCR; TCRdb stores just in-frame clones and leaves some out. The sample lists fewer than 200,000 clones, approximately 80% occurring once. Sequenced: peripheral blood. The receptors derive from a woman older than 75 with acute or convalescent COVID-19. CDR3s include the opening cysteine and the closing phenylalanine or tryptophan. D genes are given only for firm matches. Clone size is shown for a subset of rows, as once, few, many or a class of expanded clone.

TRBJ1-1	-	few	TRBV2	TGTGCCAGCAGCCTTCAGGAGAACACTGAAGCTTTCTTT	CASSLQENTEAFF
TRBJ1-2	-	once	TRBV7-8	TGTGCCAGCAGCTTAGCTCAACCAGCTAACTATGGCTACACCTTC	CASSLAQPANYGYTF
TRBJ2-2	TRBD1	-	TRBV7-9	TGTGCCAGCGCACCCGGGACAGGGGGTCCCTTGAACACCGGGGAGCTGTTTTTT	CASAPGTGGPLNTGELFF
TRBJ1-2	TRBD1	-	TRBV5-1	TGCGCCAGCAGCGCGAACCGGGACAGAGTATATGGCTACACCTTC	CASSANRDRVYGYTF
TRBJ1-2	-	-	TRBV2	TGTGCCAGCAGTGAGTCTTATGGCTACACCTTC	CASSESYGYTF
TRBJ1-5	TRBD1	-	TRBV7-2	TGTGCCAGCAGCGCCAGGGGGGGACAGGGGGTCAATCAGCCCCAGCATTTT	CASSARGGQGVNQPQHF
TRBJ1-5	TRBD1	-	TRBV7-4	TGTGCCAGCAGCTACTCAGGGGGCCAGTATAGCAATCAGCCCCAGCATTTT	CASSYSGGQYSNQPQHF
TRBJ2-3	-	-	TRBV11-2	TGTGCCAGCAGCTTAGAACCGGGACACATCACAGATACGCAGTATTTT	CASSLEPGHITDTQYF
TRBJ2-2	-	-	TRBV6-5	TGTGCCAGCAGTTACAACAGAGGAGGCACCGGGGAGCTGTTTTTT	CASSYNRGGTGELFF
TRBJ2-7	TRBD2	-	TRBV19	TGTGCCAGTAGTCTGACTAGCGGGACAGCATACGAGCAGTACTTC	CASSLTSGTAYEQYF
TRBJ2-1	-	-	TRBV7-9	TGTGCCAGCAGCTTATCTATCGACAGGCGGCAGTTCTTC	CASSLSIDRRQFF
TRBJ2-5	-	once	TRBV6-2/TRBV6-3	TGTGCCAGCAGTTACCAGGGAGGCCAAGAGACCCAGTACTTC	CASSYQGGQETQYF
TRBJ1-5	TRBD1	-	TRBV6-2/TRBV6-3	TGTGCCAGCAGTTACGACAGGGCCGAGAATCAGCCCCAGCATTTT	CASSYDRAENQPQHF
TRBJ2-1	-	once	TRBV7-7	TGTGCTAGCAGCTTCCCAGGGGCAGGGAGTGAGCAGTTCTTC	CASSFPGAGSEQFF
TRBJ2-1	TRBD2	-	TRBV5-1	TGCGCCAGCAGCCCGAATAGCGGGACCTACAATGAGCAGTTCTTC	CASSPNSGTYNEQFF
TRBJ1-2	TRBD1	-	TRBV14	TGTGCCAGCAGCAAAAGCGTCGGACAGGGGGGATACTATGGCTACACCTTC	CASSKSVGQGGYYGYTF
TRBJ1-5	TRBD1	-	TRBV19	TGTGCCAGTAGTACGACAGGGGGAGAACAGCCCCAGCATTTT	CASSTTGGEQPQHF
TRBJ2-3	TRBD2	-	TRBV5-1	TGCGCCAGCAGCGATGGACTAGCGGTTATAGATACGCAGTATTTT	CASSDGLAVIDTQYF
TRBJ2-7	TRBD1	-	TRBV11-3	TGTGCCAGCAGCTTAGATGGCAGACAGGGTGACGACGAGCAGTACTTC	CASSLDGRQGDDEQYF
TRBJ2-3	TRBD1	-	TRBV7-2	TGTGCCAGCAGCTTCCTCGGACAGGGGGCGTCCGATACGCAGTATTTT	CASSFLGQGASDTQYF
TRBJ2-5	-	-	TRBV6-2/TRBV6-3	TGTGCCAGCAGTTACTTCGGGAGCGGGGAGACCCAGTACTTC	CASSYFGSGETQYF
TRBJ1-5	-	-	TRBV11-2	TGTGCCAGCAGCTTAGCGGGTCAGCCCCAGCATTTT	CASSLAGQPQHF
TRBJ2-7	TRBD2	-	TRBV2	TGTGCCAGTCTAGCGGGAGGGGACTACGAGCAGTACTTC	CASLAGGDYEQYF
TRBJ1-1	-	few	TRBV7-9	TGTGCCAGCCGTGAGGAGGGAGGGAGGAATACTGAAGCTTTCTTT	CASREEGGRNTEAFF
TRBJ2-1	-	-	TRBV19	TGTGCCAGTAGTATAGGCTCTAGCGTTTACAATGAGCAGTTCTTC	CASSIGSSVYNEQFF
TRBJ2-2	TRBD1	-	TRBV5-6	TGTGCCAGCAGCCCGGACAGGGGAAACACCGGGGAGCTGTTTTTT	CASSPDRGNTGELFF
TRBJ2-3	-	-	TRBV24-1	TGTGCCACCAGTGATCCCTCCTTCACAGATACGCAGTATTTT	CATSDPSFTDTQYF
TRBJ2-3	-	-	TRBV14	TGTGCCAGCAGCCGACGAGCGGGACAGGTGAAAGGGGTCACAGATACGCAGTATTTT	CASSRRAGQVKGVTDTQYF
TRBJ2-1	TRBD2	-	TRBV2	TGTGCCAGCAGAGGGACTAGCGGAGGGGGTAATGAGCAGTTCTTC	CASRGTSGGGNEQFF
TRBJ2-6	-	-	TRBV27	TGTGCCAGCCGTCCGTTGAGCTCTGGGGCCAACGTCCTGACTTTC	CASRPLSSGANVLTF
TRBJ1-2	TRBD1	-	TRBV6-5	TGTGCCAGCAGTTTTCACGGACAGGGATCTAACTATGGCTACACCTTC	CASSFHGQGSNYGYTF
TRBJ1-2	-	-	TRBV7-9	TGTGCCAGCAGCCTCCGGGACATCTATGGCTACACCTTC	CASSLRDIYGYTF
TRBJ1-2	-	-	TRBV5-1	TGCGCCAGCAGCGGGGGCTTACAGGGTTCCGATGGCTACACCTTC	CASSGGLQGSDGYTF
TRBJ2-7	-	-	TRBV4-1	TGCGCCAGCAGCGGAACACCCGACAGGCCCTTTTCCTACGAGCAGTACTTC	CASSGTPDRPFSYEQYF
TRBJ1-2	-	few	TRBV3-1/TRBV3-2	TGTGCCAGCAGCCAAGTTGGGCAGAATGGTAACTATGGCTACACCTTC	CASSQVGQNGNYGYTF
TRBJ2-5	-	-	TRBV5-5	TGTGCCAGCAGCGGAGGAGAGACCCAGTACTTC	CASSGGETQYF
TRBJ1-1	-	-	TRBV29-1	TGCAGCGGCGTCGACAGTGGATGGGCTGAAGCTTTCTTT	CSGVDSGWAEAFF
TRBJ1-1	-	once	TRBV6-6	TGTGCCAGCAGTCCCACGCTCAGCGACACTGAAGCTTTCTTT	CASSPTLSDTEAFF
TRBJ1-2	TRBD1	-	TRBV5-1	TGCGCCAGCAGCTTAGGACAGGGGGCAGGTGGCTACACCTTC	CASSLGQGAGGYTF
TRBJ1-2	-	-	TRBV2	TGTGCCAGCAGTTCCCCAGGGAATCCCTATGGCTACACCTTC	CASSSPGNPYGYTF
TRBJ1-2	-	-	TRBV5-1	TGCGCCAGCAGACCCGGAGAGTCATTCTATGGCTACACCTTC	CASRPGESFYGYTF
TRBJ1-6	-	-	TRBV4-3	TGCGCCAGCAGCCAAGTCGTTTCCTCACCCCTCCACTTT	CASSQVVSSPLHF
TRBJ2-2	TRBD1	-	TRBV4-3	TGCGCCAGCAGCCAAGTCCCGGAGTTGGGACAGGAGAACACCGGGGAGCTGTTTTTT	CASSQVPELGQENTGELFF
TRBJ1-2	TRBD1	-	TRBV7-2	TGTGCCAGCAGAACCCCGGGACAGGTTAACTATGGCTACACCTTC	CASRTPGQVNYGYTF
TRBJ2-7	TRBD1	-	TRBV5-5	TGTGCCAGCAGCTTGGTCGGGACAGGATTCTACGAGCAGTACTTC	CASSLVGTGFYEQYF
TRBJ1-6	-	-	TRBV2	TGTGCCAGCAGTGTCGCGACGGGAGCGGGTTCACCCCTCCACTTT	CASSVATGAGSPLHF
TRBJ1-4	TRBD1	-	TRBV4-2	TGTGCCAGCAGCCAAGATCCGGGACAGAATAATGAAAAACTGTTTTTT	CASSQDPGQNNEKLFF